This TCR beta chain was captured by sequencing in a study of spatial heterogeneity in lung cancer. The time point is: sample taken at primary tumor resection. The input material, whole RNA from tumor, nontumor lung or frozen PBMC, was sequenced unsorted. TCRdb passed the 5' RACE reads through MiXCR, listing each CDR3 protein once. Counted here are fewer than 40,000 distinct CDR3 sequences, roughly 8% occurring once; the ten biggest clones make up under 30%. Germline trimming cut 6 bases from V and 0 bases from J; bases unmatched to any gene: 6. There are 16 residues in the CDR3. From germline, CDR1 is MNHEY and CDR2 SVGAGI. This clonotype was observed many times.

This clonotype originated in a male donor with early-stage non-small cell lung cancer. J is TRBJ1-1 and V is TRBV6-5, with TRBD1 identical over 11 bases. The specimen was PBMCs, collected at surgery. The CDR3 sequence: CASRGQGAGVNTEAFF. DNA for the CDR3: TGTGCCAGCAGAGGACAGGGGGCGGGTGTGAACACTGAAGCTTTCTTT.